This note documents a single TCR beta chain sequence. No antigen is known for it. The table came from immunoSEQ multiplex PCR; TCRdb's copy has only in-frame clones and leaves some out. This table has about 70,000 clones, roughly 85% appearing once. V lost 0 bases and J lost 1, with 15 bases in between. This CDR3 contains 17 residues. CDR1 and CDR2 from the germline V gene are LNHDA and SQIVND (reference sequence). This sample stems from a study of OX40 agonist ivuxolimab in advanced cancers. About the study: Partial responses were recorded for three patients, including one with hepatocellular carcinoma and two with cutaneous melanoma.

The study, taken as a whole, reports: CD4+ and CD8+ T cells in blood underwent clonal expansion by week 6 at 0.1 to 3.0 mg/kg.

This sequence originates from an adult with an advanced solid tumor such as melanoma, head and neck, liver or kidney cancer. J is TRBJ1-1 and V is TRBV19, with D maybe TRBD1 (5 bases). Specimen: CD4+ or CD8+ T cells sorted from blood, collected in a trial of the OX40 agonist ivuxolimab. CDR3 in DNA: TGTGCCAGTAGTATAGACGGGGGGGGATGGAAGAACACTGAAGCTTTCTTT. Amino acid sequence: CASSIDGGGWKNTEAFF.